The sequence of this T cell receptor beta chain was determined in a study of blood T cells in healthy people across ages. Broader study findings: Researchers deemed the diversity estimates from one million T cells underestimates.

The junction had 10 bases not matched to a gene; V was cut back by 4 bases and J by 3 bases. The V gene's germline CDR1 is KGHDR and CDR2 SFDVKD. CDR3 size: 17 residues. Through a sample-barcoded 5' primer and a J-beta primer mix, a second PCR was run for roughly 6 to 12 cycles. Each CDR3 protein gets one entry after TCRdb re-called the 5' RACE reads with MiXCR. Seen here are 650,000 to 700,000 distinct CDR3 sequences, more than 45% observed once, and the top ten hold less than 15%. Of note for this clonotype: Its cognate antigen is unknown.

The sequence derives from a woman aged 80 or over in good health. The rearrangement links TRBV24-1 to TRBJ2-2, with 7 bases lining up with TRBD2. The sequenced sample was blood. CDR3 amino acids: CATSDPWREPYTGELFF. CDR3 DNA: TGTGCCACCAGTGACCCATGGCGGGAGCCGTACACCGGGGAGCTGTTTTTT.